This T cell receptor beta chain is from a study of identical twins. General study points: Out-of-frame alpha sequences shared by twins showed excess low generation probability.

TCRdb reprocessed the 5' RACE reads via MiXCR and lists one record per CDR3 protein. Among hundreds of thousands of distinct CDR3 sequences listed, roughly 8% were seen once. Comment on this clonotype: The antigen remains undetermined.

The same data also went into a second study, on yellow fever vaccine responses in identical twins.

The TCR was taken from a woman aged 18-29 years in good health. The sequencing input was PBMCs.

CDR3 protein: CASSSKYGTSGETGELFF. The CDR3 region has the DNA TGTGCCAGCAGTTCAAAGTACGGGACTAGCGGGGAAACCGGGGAGCTGTTTTTT. The rearrangement uses TRBV28 and TRBJ2-2; 13 bases line up with TRBD2. The germline V gene encodes CDR1 MDHEN and CDR2 SYDVKM. The ends lost 4 bases at V and 5 bases at J; junction bases unmatched: 10. The CDR3 is 18 amino acids.